Listed below are T cell receptor beta chains from one sample, sequenced in a study of blood T cells in healthy people across ages. A single record per CDR3 protein comes from TCRdb applying MiXCR to the 5' RACE reads. The profile covers approximately 810,000 distinct CDR3 sequences, with around 36% appearing a single time and approximately 13% taken by the ten largest. The source material was blood. All receptors come from a man between 18 and 29 years old in good health. CDR3s include the opening cysteine and the closing phenylalanine or tryptophan. The order of the fields is V gene, clone size, D gene, J gene, CDR3 DNA, CDR3 protein. A D gene is named only where the DNA matches it firmly. Size tells how often a clone was seen (once, few, many) or the class of an expanded clone, and some rows leave it out.

v_call: TRBV20-1; clone_size: few; d_call: -; j_call: TRBJ1-2; cdr3_nt: TGCAGTGCTAGAGATGGATTCGGCGGGGTAAATGGCTACACCTTC; cdr3_aa: CSARDGFGGVNGYTF
v_call: TRBV29-1; clone_size: -; d_call: TRBD1; j_call: TRBJ2-2; cdr3_nt: TGCAGCGTCCGAAGCGGACAGGGGGTTCCGAACACCGGGGAGCTGTTTTTT; cdr3_aa: CSVRSGQGVPNTGELFF
v_call: TRBV30; clone_size: few; d_call: -; j_call: TRBJ2-7; cdr3_nt: TGTGCCTGGAGTCAGAACAATGAGCAGTACTTC; cdr3_aa: CAWSQNNEQYF
v_call: TRBV19; clone_size: few; d_call: -; j_call: TRBJ1-1; cdr3_nt: TGTGCCAGTAGTATTACAGACGTGGGCACTGAAGCTTTCTTT; cdr3_aa: CASSITDVGTEAFF
v_call: TRBV20-1; clone_size: -; d_call: TRBD1; j_call: TRBJ2-1; cdr3_nt: TGCAGTGCCCCCGGGACAGGATTCAATGAGCAGTTCTTC; cdr3_aa: CSAPGTGFNEQFF
v_call: TRBV7-9; clone_size: -; d_call: -; j_call: TRBJ1-4; cdr3_nt: TGTGCCAGCAGCCCCCCGACAGGAACTAATGAAAAACTGTTTTTT; cdr3_aa: CASSPPTGTNEKLFF
v_call: TRBV29-1; clone_size: -; d_call: -; j_call: TRBJ1-2; cdr3_nt: TGCAGCGTAGCACCAGGAGACTATGGCTACAACTTC; cdr3_aa: CSVAPGDYGYNF
v_call: TRBV12-3/TRBV12-4; clone_size: -; d_call: -; j_call: TRBJ1-2; cdr3_nt: TGTGCCAGCAGTTTAGCGGAGTCATTAAATTGCACCTTC; cdr3_aa: CASSLAESLNCTF
v_call: TRBV6-2/TRBV6-3; clone_size: -; d_call: TRBD1; j_call: TRBJ2-7; cdr3_nt: TGTGCCAGCAGTTACTCGAGGGGACAGCCCTACGAGCAGTACTTC; cdr3_aa: CASSYSRGQPYEQYF
v_call: TRBV29-1; clone_size: -; d_call: TRBD2; j_call: TRBJ2-7; cdr3_nt: TGCAGCGTCGCCCGGAAGGAGGGAGGGAGCTACGAGCAGTACTTC; cdr3_aa: CSVARKEGGSYEQYF
v_call: TRBV6-2/TRBV6-3; clone_size: -; d_call: TRBD1; j_call: TRBJ2-3; cdr3_nt: TGTGCCAGCAGGCGGACAGGGGCGACAGATACGCAGTATTTT; cdr3_aa: CASRRTGATDTQYF
v_call: TRBV20-1; clone_size: -; d_call: -; j_call: TRBJ2-1; cdr3_nt: TGCAGTGCCCCGGGGGACAGCCATGAGCAGTTCTTC; cdr3_aa: CSAPGDSHEQFF
v_call: TRBV12-3/TRBV12-4; clone_size: -; d_call: TRBD1; j_call: TRBJ2-5; cdr3_nt: TGTGCCAGCCCTTCGTTCGGGACAGGGCAGCGCAATGAGCAGTACTTC; cdr3_aa: CASPSFGTGQRNEQYF
v_call: TRBV12-3/TRBV12-4; clone_size: -; d_call: -; j_call: TRBJ1-1; cdr3_nt: TGTGCCGGCATCCGAGGACAGAGGAACACTGAAGCTTTCTTT; cdr3_aa: CAGIRGQRNTEAFF
v_call: TRBV20-1; clone_size: many; d_call: -; j_call: TRBJ1-2; cdr3_nt: TGCAGTGCTAGGGAGGGGAGCGGCTACACCTTC; cdr3_aa: CSAREGSGYTF
v_call: TRBV12-3/TRBV12-4; clone_size: few; d_call: -; j_call: TRBJ2-3; cdr3_nt: TGTGCCAGCAGTCCCCAACTGTTGGGCCCGGATACGCAGTATTTT; cdr3_aa: CASSPQLLGPDTQYF
v_call: TRBV18; clone_size: -; d_call: -; j_call: TRBJ2-5; cdr3_nt: TGTGCCAGCTCAGTCAGGGACAAGGAGACCCAGTACTTC; cdr3_aa: CASSVRDKETQYF
v_call: TRBV6-2/TRBV6-3; clone_size: -; d_call: TRBD1; j_call: TRBJ1-2; cdr3_nt: TGTGCCAGCAGCAACTCAGTACAGGGGGCGAACTATGGCTACACCTTC; cdr3_aa: CASSNSVQGANYGYTF
v_call: TRBV20-1; clone_size: -; d_call: TRBD1; j_call: TRBJ1-4; cdr3_nt: TGCAGTGCTAGGGACAGGGGTAATGAAAAACTGTTTTTT; cdr3_aa: CSARDRGNEKLFF
v_call: TRBV6-1; clone_size: many; d_call: -; j_call: TRBJ1-2; cdr3_nt: TGTGCCAGCATCAGAGAACAGCCGGGGGGCTACACCTTC; cdr3_aa: CASIREQPGGYTF
v_call: TRBV6-1; clone_size: few; d_call: -; j_call: TRBJ1-1; cdr3_nt: TGTGCCAGCAGTGCCCCCCATACCTGCCGGGCTTTCTTT; cdr3_aa: CASSAPHTCRAFF
v_call: TRBV20-1; clone_size: -; d_call: -; j_call: TRBJ2-3; cdr3_nt: TGCAGTGCTAGAGGGAATCGGGGAATGGAAGATACGCAGTATTTT; cdr3_aa: CSARGNRGMEDTQYF
v_call: TRBV20-1; clone_size: -; d_call: TRBD2; j_call: TRBJ2-3; cdr3_nt: TGCAGTGCTAGAGACTCTAGCGGGGGGGCAGAAGATACGCAGTATTTT; cdr3_aa: CSARDSSGGAEDTQYF
v_call: TRBV7-2; clone_size: few; d_call: -; j_call: TRBJ1-1; cdr3_nt: TGTGCCAGCAGCTCCGGGGGGGCGGCGAACACTGAAGCTTTCTTT; cdr3_aa: CASSSGGAANTEAFF
v_call: TRBV29-1; clone_size: many; d_call: -; j_call: TRBJ2-1; cdr3_nt: TGCAGCGTTGAAGATTCCGAGGGTAGCTACAATGAGCAGTTCTTC; cdr3_aa: CSVEDSEGSYNEQFF
v_call: TRBV5-1; clone_size: few; d_call: -; j_call: TRBJ1-2; cdr3_nt: TGCGCCAGCAGCTCCCAAGTCAGATCTGAGCAGCACTATGGCTACACCTTC; cdr3_aa: CASSSQVRSEQHYGYTF
v_call: TRBV9; clone_size: -; d_call: -; j_call: TRBJ1-1; cdr3_nt: TGTGCCAGCAGCGTAGGGGTCACTAACACTGAAGCTTTCTTT; cdr3_aa: CASSVGVTNTEAFF
v_call: TRBV10-2; clone_size: many; d_call: -; j_call: TRBJ2-3; cdr3_nt: TGCGCCACCTCCTCGGGGGGCACAGATACGCAGTATTTT; cdr3_aa: CATSSGGTDTQYF
v_call: TRBV20-1; clone_size: many; d_call: TRBD2; j_call: TRBJ2-1; cdr3_nt: TGCAGGGGAACTAGCGGCACGTACAATGAGCAGTTCTTC; cdr3_aa: CRGTSGTYNEQFF
v_call: TRBV28; clone_size: -; d_call: -; j_call: TRBJ1-4; cdr3_nt: TGTGCCAGCAGTTTAGAAGGGTCGGAGAAACTGTTTTTT; cdr3_aa: CASSLEGSEKLFF
v_call: TRBV20-1; clone_size: -; d_call: -; j_call: TRBJ1-5; cdr3_nt: TGCAGTGCTCGGGGGTTGGGAGGAAGGGCCAATCAGCCCCAGCATTTT; cdr3_aa: CSARGLGGRANQPQHF
v_call: TRBV5-1; clone_size: -; d_call: TRBD2; j_call: TRBJ2-1; cdr3_nt: TGCGCCAGCAGCTTGGTCGCTAGCGGGGGGGTTAATGAGCAGTTCTTC; cdr3_aa: CASSLVASGGVNEQFF
v_call: TRBV20-1; clone_size: -; d_call: -; j_call: TRBJ2-1; cdr3_nt: TGCAGTGCGCCGACGGGGACAAGCATCAAGTATGAGCAGTTCTTC; cdr3_aa: CSAPTGTSIKYEQFF
v_call: TRBV12-3/TRBV12-4; clone_size: -; d_call: TRBD1; j_call: TRBJ1-2; cdr3_nt: TGTGCCAGCAGTCCAGGGGGGCGTGGCTACACCTTC; cdr3_aa: CASSPGGRGYTF
v_call: TRBV27; clone_size: -; d_call: -; j_call: TRBJ2-7; cdr3_nt: TGTGCCAGCAACCCGTTCCAGGGGGACTACAATGAGCAGTACTTC; cdr3_aa: CASNPFQGDYNEQYF
v_call: TRBV2; clone_size: few; d_call: -; j_call: TRBJ1-5; cdr3_nt: TGTGCCAGCAGGGCTCTCGGGAATAGCAATCAGCCCCAGCATTTT; cdr3_aa: CASRALGNSNQPQHF
v_call: TRBV3-1; clone_size: -; d_call: TRBD2; j_call: TRBJ2-3; cdr3_nt: TGTGCCAGCAGCCCCAAGCGGGAGCGGGCAGATACGCAGTATTTT; cdr3_aa: CASSPKRERADTQYF
v_call: TRBV7-9; clone_size: -; d_call: -; j_call: TRBJ2-7; cdr3_nt: TGTGCCAGCGCGTTGGGACCCGTGTTGTACGAGCAGTACTTC; cdr3_aa: CASALGPVLYEQYF
v_call: TRBV2; clone_size: -; d_call: TRBD2; j_call: TRBJ2-5; cdr3_nt: TGTGCCAGCAGTGTCTCCCTAGCGGGAGGCACCCAAGAGACCCAGTACTTC; cdr3_aa: CASSVSLAGGTQETQYF
v_call: TRBV14; clone_size: -; d_call: -; j_call: TRBJ1-4; cdr3_nt: TGTGCCAGCAGCCCCCTGGGGCAGGAGGAAGAAAAACTGTTTTTT; cdr3_aa: CASSPLGQEEEKLFF
v_call: TRBV4-3; clone_size: -; d_call: -; j_call: TRBJ2-5; cdr3_nt: TGCGCCAGCAGCCAAGATGGCCAGGTCCAAGAGACCCAGTACTTC; cdr3_aa: CASSQDGQVQETQYF
v_call: TRBV6-5; clone_size: -; d_call: -; j_call: TRBJ2-1; cdr3_nt: TGTGCCAGCAGTAACTCCGGGCCCTCTCGTTACAATGAGCAGTTCTTC; cdr3_aa: CASSNSGPSRYNEQFF
v_call: TRBV29-1; clone_size: few; d_call: -; j_call: TRBJ1-4; cdr3_nt: TGCAGCGTTCTTGAGGGTAATGAAAAACTGTTTTTT; cdr3_aa: CSVLEGNEKLFF
v_call: TRBV7-2; clone_size: few; d_call: -; j_call: TRBJ2-2; cdr3_nt: TGTGCCAGCAGTTTCGACACCGGGGAGCTGTTTTTT; cdr3_aa: CASSFDTGELFF
v_call: TRBV7-8; clone_size: few; d_call: TRBD2; j_call: TRBJ2-7; cdr3_nt: TGTGCCAGCAGCGCTAGGACTAGCGGGGGGGCTATTAGCGAGCAGTACTTC; cdr3_aa: CASSARTSGGAISEQYF
v_call: TRBV7-2; clone_size: -; d_call: -; j_call: TRBJ2-5; cdr3_nt: TGTGCCAGCAGCTTAGTGACATCTCAAGAGACCCAGTACTTC; cdr3_aa: CASSLVTSQETQYF
v_call: TRBV2; clone_size: -; d_call: TRBD1; j_call: TRBJ1-2; cdr3_nt: TGTGCCAGCAAATTACAGGGGGGCAGGAGCAACTATGGCTACACCTTC; cdr3_aa: CASKLQGGRSNYGYTF
v_call: TRBV20-1; clone_size: few; d_call: TRBD2; j_call: TRBJ2-3; cdr3_nt: TGCAGTGCTAGATCCCCCGGGGGGACAGATACGCAGTATTTT; cdr3_aa: CSARSPGGTDTQYF
v_call: TRBV2; clone_size: -; d_call: TRBD1; j_call: TRBJ1-2; cdr3_nt: TGTGCCAGCACCGGGGACAGGGGTCGTGGCTACACCTTC; cdr3_aa: CASTGDRGRGYTF
v_call: TRBV20-1; clone_size: -; d_call: TRBD1; j_call: TRBJ1-2; cdr3_nt: TGCAGTGCTAGAGATCAGGGGGCGCTTAGTGGCTACACCTTC; cdr3_aa: CSARDQGALSGYTF
v_call: TRBV6-2/TRBV6-3; clone_size: -; d_call: TRBD2; j_call: TRBJ2-3; cdr3_nt: TGTGCCAGCAGTTCCGGACTAGCGGGGGTCGTCACAGATACGCAGTATTTT; cdr3_aa: CASSSGLAGVVTDTQYF
v_call: TRBV5-6; clone_size: -; d_call: -; j_call: TRBJ2-5; cdr3_nt: TGTGCCAGCACCCGGGGACAAGGAGGAGAGGCCCAGTACTTC; cdr3_aa: CASTRGQGGEAQYF
v_call: TRBV11-1; clone_size: many; d_call: TRBD2; j_call: TRBJ2-5; cdr3_nt: TGTGCCAGCAGCGGCGGGACTAGCGGGGATCAAGAGACCCAGTACTTC; cdr3_aa: CASSGGTSGDQETQYF
v_call: TRBV4-3; clone_size: -; d_call: -; j_call: TRBJ2-3; cdr3_nt: TGCGCCAGCAGCCAAGGTGGGGGGGCCGGGGAAGATACGCAGTATTTT; cdr3_aa: CASSQGGGAGEDTQYF
v_call: TRBV6-5; clone_size: few; d_call: -; j_call: TRBJ2-6; cdr3_nt: TGTGCCAGCAGTTACGCGGCACAGGGTTACTCTGGGGCCAACGTCCTGACTTTC; cdr3_aa: CASSYAAQGYSGANVLTF
v_call: TRBV5-1; clone_size: many; d_call: TRBD1; j_call: TRBJ2-5; cdr3_nt: TGCGCCAGCAGCGAGGGACAGAAGGAAGAGACCCAGTACTTC; cdr3_aa: CASSEGQKEETQYF
v_call: TRBV7-9; clone_size: -; d_call: -; j_call: TRBJ1-6; cdr3_nt: TGTGCCAGCAGCCCAAATCCAGGGGCGGTTTCACCCCTCCACTTT; cdr3_aa: CASSPNPGAVSPLHF